A single sample is the source of the 19 T cell receptor beta chains below, sequenced in a study of blood T cell repertoires in COVID-19. The method was immunoSEQ multiplex PCR; TCRdb's version includes in-frame clones alone and lacks a portion of them. This table holds under 300,000 clones, about 88% found once. Material: peripheral blood. Every receptor here comes from a woman in her thirties or forties who had recovered from COVID-19.

The CDR3 loop is CASSRGGLYEQYF. CDR3 bases: TGTGCCAGCAGCCGCGGAGGGCTCTACGAGCAGTACTTC. This rearrangement joins TRBV21-1 to TRBJ2-7; the table's D call, TRBD2, was not checked against the DNA. TRBV21-1 is noted as a pseudogene. The CDR3 has 13 amino acids.

This chain uses TRBV27 with TRBJ2-3; D is possibly TRBD2 (6 bases). CDR1 and CDR2 (germline): MNHEY, SMNVEV (reference sequence). The CDR3 is 14 amino acids. With 2 bases removed from V and 6 bases from J, the gap between germline ends came to 12 bases. In DNA form, the CDR3 reads TGTGCCAGCAGTTTAAATCGGGGGTACGATACGCAGTATTTT. Translating gives CASSLNRGYDTQYF.

The chain combines TRBV4-3 with TRBJ2-1; possibly TRBD2 for D (7 bases). V gave up 1 base and J gave up 8 bases, with 15 bases separating them. The CDR3 length is 15 residues. The germline gives CDR1 LGHNA, CDR2 YSLEER. CDR3 region: CASSQAGGARHEQFF. CDR3 sequence (DNA): TGCGCCAGCAGCCAAGCGGGGGGCGCGAGGCATGAGCAGTTCTTC.

In this sample, this clone turned up a few times. V is TRBV28 and J is TRBJ2-4; possibly TRBD1 for D (5 bases). V was cut by 2 bases and J by 2 bases, with 10 bases left in between. The CDR3 has 15 amino acids. Germline V lookup: CDR1 MDHEN, CDR2 SYDVKM. CDR3 sequence: CASSLQGFTKNIQYF. The CDR3 DNA reads as TGTGCCAGCAGTTTACAGGGATTTACCAAAAACATTCAGTACTTC.

The chain carries TRBV5-1 and TRBJ2-1; TRBD2 matches 9 bases. J lost 9 bases, V lost 2 bases, and 12 bases had no gene match. CDR1 is SGHRS and CDR2 is YFSETQ in the germline V gene. CDR3 length: 16 residues. DNA for the CDR3: TGCGCCAGCAGCTTCACTAGCGGGCCCACAGGGGCTGAGCAGTTCTTC. Amino acids: CASSFTSGPTGAEQFF.

The V gene is TRBV5-1, the J gene TRBJ2-2, with D possibly matching TRBD2 (5 bases). The CDR3 is made up of 14 amino acids. Germline assignment: CDR1 SGHRS and CDR2 YFSETQ. V lost 5 bases and J 2 bases, leaving 10 bases between the germline ends. CDR3 sequence (DNA): TGCGCCAGCAGTGGGCTAGCCAACACCGGGGAGCTGTTTTTT. Its protein is CASSGLANTGELFF.

This chain joins TRBV15 and TRBJ2-1; 7 bases are a match to TRBD2. Germline CDR1 is LNHNV and CDR2 is YYDKDF (reference sequence). The CDR3 totals 13 residues. J was trimmed by 12 bases and V by 1 base; bases with no gene match: 6. CDR3 loop: CATSRGPSGGQFF. Written as DNA, the CDR3 is TGTGCCACCAGCAGAGGGCCCTCGGGAGGGCAGTTCTTC.

This clone appeared a few times. The J gene is TRBJ2-2, the V gene TRBV19, with a weak D call TRBD2 (5 bases). Germline-derived CDR1 and CDR2 are LNHDA and SQIVND (reference sequence). This CDR3 is built from 14 residues. Trimming shortened V by 2 bases and J by 6 bases, and 10 bases separated the two germline ends. The CDR3 region has the DNA TGTGCCAGTAGTATAACGGGGTCGGCCGGGGAGCTGTTTTTT. It yields the protein CASSITGSAGELFF.

The CDR3 protein is CSVQGDGYTF. CDR3 nucleotides: TGCAGCGTACAGGGGGATGGCTACACCTTC. This chain joins TRBV29-1 and TRBJ1-2; 8 bases agree with TRBD1. Germline V gene sequence: CDR1 SQVTM, CDR2 ANQGSEA. V dropped 6 bases and J dropped 6; count of bases not matched to a gene: 0. This CDR3 has 10 amino acids.

The table lists this clone with a count of one. J is TRBJ2-7 and V is TRBV2, with 10 bases aligning to TRBD1. CDR3 length: 14 amino acids. From germline, CDR1 is SNHLY and CDR2 FYNNEI. Germline trimming cut 5 bases from V and 2 bases from J; bases unmatched to any gene: 3. The CDR3 sequence is CASSPGQGPYEQYF. CDR3 DNA sequence: TGTGCCAGCAGTCCGGGACAGGGGCCCTACGAGCAGTACTTC.

The rearrangement uses TRBV30 and TRBJ1-1; 7 bases map to TRBD1. The CDR3 is made up of 14 amino acids. The J segment lost 3 bases and the V segment lost 0 bases, leaving 4 bases of the junction unmatched. Germline loops: CDR1 GTSNPN, CDR2 SVGIG (reference sequence). As DNA, the CDR3 is TGTGCCTGGAGTGTGGAGACAGGGTACACTGAAGCTTTCTTT. This sequence encodes CAWSVETGYTEAFF. Combining the CDR3 with reference TRBV30 and TRBJ1-1 gives the whole variable domain SQTIHQWPATLVQPVGSPLSLECTVEGTSNPNLYWYRQAAGRGLQLLFYSVGIGQISSEVPQNLSASRPQDRQFILSSKKLLLSDSGFYLCAWSVETGYTEAFFGQGTRLTVV.

The chain has TRBV2 and TRBJ2-1; a possible D gene is TRBD1 (6 bases). This CDR3 contains 14 residues. Germline V gene sequence: CDR1 SNHLY, CDR2 FYNNEI. Trimming pared 5 bases from V and 7 bases from J, leaving 15 bases between. The CDR3 DNA is TGTGCCAGCAGTTGGGGGCAGGGAAGGAATGAGCAGTTCTTC. Protein: CASSWGQGRNEQFF.

This chain joins TRBV11-2 and TRBJ2-2; 8 positions match TRBD1. V trimming: 3 bases; J trimming: 5 bases; junction bases outside the gene matches: 5. Germline CDR1 SGHAT, CDR2 FQNNGV. The CDR3 length is 15 residues. The CDR3 DNA sequence: TGTGCCAGCAGCTTTACAGGGGGAATTACCGGGGAGCTGTTTTTT. Amino acids: CASSFTGGITGELFF.

V usage is TRBV7-2 and J usage is TRBJ2-7; no firm D call. In germline, CDR1 is SGHTA, CDR2 FQGNSA. The length of the CDR3 is 13 residues. Trimming removed 6 bases at V and 4 bases at J, with 13 bases between. The CDR3 here is CASSLQSEYEQYF. The CDR3 DNA reads as TGTGCCAGCAGTCTACAGTCGGAATACGAGCAGTACTTC.

J is TRBJ1-5 and V is TRBV4-1; no reliable D call. The CDR3 has 14 amino acids. Germline lookup yields CDR1 MGHRA and CDR2 YSYEKL. Trimming removed 1 base at V and 4 bases at J, with 8 bases between. CDR3 DNA: TGCGCCAGCAGCCAAGTATCCGGGAATCAGCCCCAGCATTTT. This codes for CASSQVSGNQPQHF.

Of note for this clone: The junction shows a germline mismatch at one end, possibly a read error. This chain uses TRBV12-3 or TRBV12-4 with TRBJ2-7, with D possibly TRBD1 on 6 matching bases. There are 12 residues in the CDR3. CDR3 amino acids: CASSFGQGRLVF. CDR3 bases: TGTGCCAGCAGTTTTGGGCAGGGGCGGTTGGTCTTC.

This chain uses TRBV19 with TRBJ1-2, with no clear D. Germline V lookup: CDR1 LNHDA, CDR2 SQIVND (reference sequence). The length of the CDR3 is 12 residues. With 6 bases removed from V and 4 bases from J, the gap between germline ends came to 9 bases. CDR3 coding DNA: TGTGCCAGTAGATCGGAGGGCTATGGCTACACCTTC. Translating gives CASRSEGYGYTF.

The chain employs TRBV10-3 and TRBJ1-2, with D unclear. The CDR3 runs to 14 residues. CDR1 and CDR2 (germline): ENHRY, SYGVKD. The V and J ends lost 0 bases and 3 bases respectively, with 8 bases between them. CDR3 protein: CAISESRWDYGYTF. The CDR3 region has the DNA TGTGCCATCAGTGAGTCCAGGTGGGACTATGGCTACACCTTC.

V and J are TRBV24-1 and TRBJ1-5, with 8 bases lining up with TRBD1. Germline trimming cut 2 bases from V and 4 bases from J; bases unmatched to any gene: 3. The CDR3 contains 15 residues. Germline V gives CDR1 KGHDR, CDR2 SFDVKD. Here the CDR3 reads CATSDSGQGNQPQHF. CDR3 nucleotide sequence: TGTGCCACCAGTGATTCAGGACAGGGAAATCAGCCCCAGCATTTT.